This is a list of T cell receptor beta chains from one sample in a study of CD8+ T cells in alopecia areata. Sequencing used immunoSEQ multiplex PCR; TCRdb keeps in-frame clones, though not all of them. In the table there are under 70,000 clones, about 96% of which are singletons. The sample consisted of CD8+ T cells sorted from blood, taken at week 0. These TCRs come from a human donor with alopecia areata. Both conserved end residues are part of each CDR3. D genes are given only for firm matches. Where a row states a size, it is once, few, many or the class of an expanded clone; other rows omit it.

j_call: TRBJ1-4
d_call: TRBD1
clone_size: -
v_call: TRBV29-1
cdr3_nt: TGCAGCGCCGTGGACAGGGTGGAGAATGAAAAACTGTTTTTT
cdr3_aa: CSAVDRVENEKLFF

j_call: TRBJ1-1
d_call: TRBD1
clone_size: -
v_call: TRBV4-1
cdr3_nt: TGCGCCAGCAGCCAAGACAGATTAGGGACAGGGAGCACTGAAGCTTTCTTT
cdr3_aa: CASSQDRLGTGSTEAFF

j_call: TRBJ2-3
d_call: -
clone_size: few
v_call: TRBV19
cdr3_nt: TGTGCCAGTAGTACGGGACGGGGAGATACGCAGTATTTT
cdr3_aa: CASSTGRGDTQYF

j_call: TRBJ2-1
d_call: -
clone_size: -
v_call: TRBV19
cdr3_nt: TGTGCCAGTAGTATAATTCCTGGTGAGCAGTTCTTC
cdr3_aa: CASSIIPGEQFF

j_call: TRBJ2-1
d_call: -
clone_size: once
v_call: TRBV5-6
cdr3_nt: TGTGCCAGCAGCCCAAGGACTGACGGCAATGAGCAGTTCTTC
cdr3_aa: CASSPRTDGNEQFF

j_call: TRBJ2-2
d_call: -
clone_size: -
v_call: TRBV29-1
cdr3_nt: TGCAGCGTTGGGCAGTGGGGCCGGGAGCTGTTTTTT
cdr3_aa: CSVGQWGRELFF

j_call: TRBJ1-6
d_call: -
clone_size: once
v_call: TRBV7-9
cdr3_nt: TGTGCCAGCAGCTTAGTAACAGTCGGTTCACCCCTCCACTTT
cdr3_aa: CASSLVTVGSPLHF

j_call: TRBJ1-1
d_call: -
clone_size: once
v_call: TRBV19
cdr3_nt: TGTGCCAGTACCCTAGGGGGGAACACTGAAGCTTTCTTT
cdr3_aa: CASTLGGNTEAFF

j_call: TRBJ1-1
d_call: -
clone_size: -
v_call: TRBV29-1
cdr3_nt: TGCAGCGCGCCGGACACCCTGAACACTGAAGCTTTCTTT
cdr3_aa: CSAPDTLNTEAFF

j_call: TRBJ2-7
d_call: -
clone_size: -
v_call: TRBV27
cdr3_nt: TGTGCCAGCGGGACTGTTTTCGATCAGTACTTC
cdr3_aa: CASGTVFDQYF

j_call: TRBJ2-2
d_call: TRBD1
clone_size: -
v_call: TRBV7-6
cdr3_nt: TGTGCCAGCAGCGTGGAACAGGGGTCCAACACCGGGGAGCTGTTTTTT
cdr3_aa: CASSVEQGSNTGELFF

j_call: TRBJ2-2
d_call: TRBD2
clone_size: -
v_call: TRBV7-2
cdr3_nt: TGTGCCAGCAGCCCAGGGACTAGCGGGGGGGCTCGGGAGCTGTTTTTT
cdr3_aa: CASSPGTSGGARELFF

j_call: TRBJ2-3
d_call: -
clone_size: -
v_call: TRBV4-3
cdr3_nt: TGCGCCAGCAGCCAACTGGGGGGAGTGTTCACAGATACGCAGTATTTT
cdr3_aa: CASSQLGGVFTDTQYF

j_call: TRBJ2-6
d_call: TRBD2
clone_size: once
v_call: TRBV4-1
cdr3_nt: TGCGCCAGCAGCCAAGGCCCGGGGGGGTCTGGGGCCAACGTCCTGACTTTC
cdr3_aa: CASSQGPGGSGANVLTF

j_call: TRBJ2-5
d_call: TRBD2
clone_size: -
v_call: TRBV7-8
cdr3_nt: TGTGCCAGCAGCTTAGCGGGACTAGCCGTTCAAGAGACCCAGTACTTC
cdr3_aa: CASSLAGLAVQETQYF

j_call: TRBJ2-3
d_call: -
clone_size: -
v_call: TRBV7-8
cdr3_nt: TGTGCCAGCAGTCTTAGACTACGCGGGAACGATGATACGCAGTATTTT
cdr3_aa: CASSLRLRGNDDTQYF

j_call: TRBJ1-2
d_call: -
clone_size: -
v_call: TRBV5-1
cdr3_nt: TGCGCCAGCAGCTTGGAAACAATAAACTATGGCTACACCTTC
cdr3_aa: CASSLETINYGYTF

j_call: TRBJ1-3
d_call: -
clone_size: -
v_call: TRBV21-1
cdr3_nt: TGTGCCAGCAGCAAGCGGGGTCATGGAAACACCATATATTTT
cdr3_aa: CASSKRGHGNTIYF

j_call: TRBJ1-1
d_call: -
clone_size: -
v_call: TRBV7-9
cdr3_nt: TGTGCCAGCAGCCCTAGAAGGTGGCTCGATGGGAACACTGAAGCTTTCTTT
cdr3_aa: CASSPRRWLDGNTEAFF

j_call: TRBJ2-5
d_call: -
clone_size: -
v_call: TRBV7-9
cdr3_nt: TGTGCCAGCAGGGATTTCCTGGGGGGCCCGGAGACCCAGTACTTC
cdr3_aa: CASRDFLGGPETQYF

j_call: TRBJ2-6
d_call: -
clone_size: -
v_call: TRBV7-9
cdr3_nt: TGTGCCAGCAGCCCCCTGGGTGGGTCCTCTGGGGCCAACGTCCTGACTTTC
cdr3_aa: CASSPLGGSSGANVLTF

j_call: TRBJ1-4
d_call: -
clone_size: -
v_call: TRBV23-1
cdr3_nt: TGCGCCAGCGGCGAGGACAAGACTAATGAAAAACTGTTTTTT
cdr3_aa: CASGEDKTNEKLFF

j_call: TRBJ1-2
d_call: TRBD1
clone_size: -
v_call: TRBV7-2
cdr3_nt: TGTGCCAGCAGCCCGGGAGGACAGGGAGTTCGACATGATGGCTACACCTTC
cdr3_aa: CASSPGGQGVRHDGYTF

j_call: TRBJ2-3
d_call: -
clone_size: -
v_call: TRBV4-2
cdr3_nt: TGTGCCAGCAGCCAAGACAGGATGGGGGAAGATACGCAGTATTTT
cdr3_aa: CASSQDRMGEDTQYF

j_call: TRBJ1-1
d_call: TRBD1
clone_size: once
v_call: TRBV5-1
cdr3_nt: TGCGCCAGCAGCACAATGGGACAGGGGGCGCGGGACACTGAAGCTTTCTTT
cdr3_aa: CASSTMGQGARDTEAFF

j_call: TRBJ2-5
d_call: -
clone_size: -
v_call: TRBV5-6
cdr3_nt: TGTGCCAGCAGCTACTGGGAGGAGGGTCAGACCCAGTACTTC
cdr3_aa: CASSYWEEGQTQYF

j_call: TRBJ1-2
d_call: -
clone_size: -
v_call: TRBV6-6
cdr3_nt: TGTGCCAGCAGTTCGTCGGATACTAACTATGGCTACACCTTC
cdr3_aa: CASSSSDTNYGYTF

j_call: TRBJ2-5
d_call: -
clone_size: -
v_call: TRBV2
cdr3_nt: TGTGCCAGCATTGGGAGGTTATCGGAAGAGACCCAGTACTTC
cdr3_aa: CASIGRLSEETQYF

j_call: TRBJ2-7
d_call: TRBD1
clone_size: -
v_call: TRBV6-9
cdr3_nt: TGTGCCAGCAGTCCGTCCGGGACAGGGATCCACGAGCAGTACTTC
cdr3_aa: CASSPSGTGIHEQYF

j_call: TRBJ2-5
d_call: TRBD2
clone_size: few
v_call: TRBV5-4
cdr3_nt: TGTGCCAGCAGCTCAGGACTAGCGGACCAAGAGACCCAGTACTTC
cdr3_aa: CASSSGLADQETQYF

j_call: TRBJ2-1
d_call: TRBD2
clone_size: -
v_call: TRBV7-8
cdr3_nt: TGTGCCAGCAGCTCTCTAGCGGGTAACTACAATGAGCAGTTCTTC
cdr3_aa: CASSSLAGNYNEQFF

j_call: TRBJ2-7
d_call: TRBD1
clone_size: -
v_call: TRBV19
cdr3_nt: TGTGCCAGTAGTATATCCTCCGGGACAGGGGACATACTACCCTACGAGCAGTACTTC
cdr3_aa: CASSISSGTGDILPYEQYF

j_call: TRBJ1-3
d_call: TRBD1
clone_size: -
v_call: TRBV9
cdr3_nt: TGTGCCAGCAGCAGAACAGGGGGCTCGGGAAACACCATATATTTT
cdr3_aa: CASSRTGGSGNTIYF

j_call: TRBJ2-1
d_call: TRBD1
clone_size: -
v_call: TRBV5-1
cdr3_nt: TGCGCCAGCAGCTTAGAGCTAGGGGGCGGCAGCCGCTTCTACAATGAGCAGTTCTTC
cdr3_aa: CASSLELGGGSRFYNEQFF

j_call: TRBJ2-1
d_call: TRBD2
clone_size: -
v_call: TRBV4-1
cdr3_nt: TGCGCCAGCACCAACTACAGGGGACTAGCGGACTACAATGAGCAGTTCTTC
cdr3_aa: CASTNYRGLADYNEQFF

j_call: TRBJ2-3
d_call: -
clone_size: -
v_call: TRBV11-2
cdr3_nt: TGTGCCAGCAGCTTAGATCCGCTGAGCACAGATACGCAGTATTTT
cdr3_aa: CASSLDPLSTDTQYF

j_call: TRBJ1-2
d_call: -
clone_size: medium-sized
v_call: TRBV7-9
cdr3_nt: TGTGCCAGCAGCTCCGGTGAATTTACTGGCTACACCTTC
cdr3_aa: CASSSGEFTGYTF